These 17 T cell receptor beta chains were all obtained from the same sample, sequenced in a study of blood T cell repertoires in COVID-19 (dated by TCRdb to 2020 to 2021). Library prep was done by the immunoSEQ multiplex PCR assay. The immuneACCESS repertoire file appears here via TCRdb, limited to in-frame rearrangements. These files lack a portion of the clones; in checked studies, under half of the deficit traces to unresolved V genes, and the cause of the others is not known. Recorded for this sample are 63,000 or so clones; approximately 86% of them occurred a single time. The ten top clones hold roughly 3.9% of the sample. The sequenced material came from peripheral blood. The receptors were gathered from a man in his 70s with active COVID-19.

The chain uses TRBV24-1 and TRBJ2-2; the match to TRBD2 covers 9 bases. Trimming removed 6 bases from V and 5 bases from J; junction bases left unmatched: 3. Germline V gene sequence: CDR1 KGHDR, CDR2 SFDVKD. The CDR3 is 14 residues long. The CDR3 reads CATSLAGWTGELFF. The CDR3, as DNA: TGTGCCACCAGTCTAGCGGGATGGACCGGGGAGCTGTTTTTT.

V is TRBV7-2 and J is TRBJ2-6; weak D call: TRBD2 (6 bases). The CDR3 is 18 residues long. Trimming pared 5 bases from V and 0 bases from J, leaving 17 bases between. CDR1 SGHTA and CDR2 FQGNSA come from the germline V gene. The CDR3 protein is CASSGRGSLTSGANVLTF. DNA of the CDR3: TGTGCCAGCAGCGGGCGGGGCAGCCTGACCTCTGGGGCCAACGTCCTGACTTTC.

The CDR3 sequence: CASSVGGAFNQPQHF. CDR3 nucleotides: TGTGCCAGCAGCGTGGGGGGAGCCTTCAATCAGCCCCAGCATTTT. The chain joins TRBV9 to TRBJ1-5; D might be TRBD1 (5 bases). V lost 2 bases and J lost 3, with 12 bases in between. The CDR3 totals 15 residues. Germline values: CDR1 SGDLS, CDR2 YYNGEE.

The CDR3 sequence is CASSLIRSVGGPSSYEQYF. CDR3 DNA sequence: TGCGCCAGCAGCCTCATTAGGTCCGTCGGCGGCCCCAGCTCCTACGAGCAGTACTTC. V and J are TRBV4-3 and TRBJ2-7, with unresolved D. The CDR3 is made up of 19 amino acids. From germline, CDR1 is LGHNA and CDR2 YSLEER. V was shortened by 4 bases and J by 0 bases, with 25 bases between the two germline ends.

This chain uses TRBV19 with TRBJ2-1, with D perhaps TRBD2 (6 bases). V was trimmed by 3 bases and J by 10 bases, leaving 28 bases between them. The CDR3 runs to 18 residues. Germline V gene lookup returns CDR1 LNHDA and CDR2 SQIVND (reference sequence). Written as DNA, the CDR3 is TGTGCCAGTAGTATGGTTGGGGACTGGGGTGAGATCTCAGGGGAGCAGTTCTTC. It yields the protein CASSMVGDWGEISGEQFF.

This chain uses TRBV24-1 with TRBJ2-3; 8 bases are shared with TRBD1. The J segment lost 0 bases and the V segment lost 3 bases, leaving 4 bases of the junction unmatched. Germline V gene lookup returns CDR1 KGHDR and CDR2 SFDVKD. The CDR3 runs to 16 residues. In DNA, the CDR3 is TGTGCCACCAGTGATCGACAGGGGACTAGCACAGATACGCAGTATTTT. Protein sequence: CATSDRQGTSTDTQYF.

The rearrangement uses TRBV15 and TRBJ2-1; 11 bases match TRBD1. This CDR3 region has 17 residues. The V gene end was trimmed by 3 bases and the J gene end by 8 bases; junction bases not matched to a gene: 12. CDR1 is LNHNV and CDR2 is YYDKDF in the germline V gene (reference sequence). CDR3 protein: CATSRGGTGGDGDEQFF. The CDR3 nucleotides read TGTGCCACCAGCAGGGGAGGGACAGGGGGAGATGGGGATGAGCAGTTCTTC. The variable domain in full, with the rest retrieved from reference TRBV15 and TRBJ2-1, is DAMVIQNPRYQVTQFGKPVTLSCSQTLNHNVMYWYQQKSSQAPKLLFHYYDKDFNNEADTPDNFQSRRPNTSFCFLDIRSPGLGDTAMYLCATSRGGTGGDGDEQFFGPGTRLTVL.

The rearrangement joins TRBV30 to TRBJ2-7; D is possibly TRBD2 (6 bases). Germline values: CDR1 GTSNPN, CDR2 SVGIG (reference sequence). The CDR3 consists of 16 residues. V shed 3 bases and J shed 3 bases, with 21 bases lying between them. The CDR3 bases are TGTGCCTGGAGCCGAGGGGTGCGGGGATACGACTACGAGCAGTACTTC. It translates to CAWSRGVRGYDYEQYF.

V usage is TRBV10-3 and J usage is TRBJ1-2; D gene unclear. The CDR3 runs 13 residues. V was shortened by 4 bases and J by 4 bases, with 10 bases between the two germline ends. Germline lookup yields CDR1 ENHRY and CDR2 SYGVKD. This CDR3 reads CAISGGRGYGYTF. CDR3 sequence (DNA): TGTGCCATCAGTGGGGGTCGGGGCTATGGCTACACCTTC.

The rearrangement joins TRBV5-4 to TRBJ2-7, with 9 nucleotides matching TRBD2. With V trimmed by 4 bases and J by 3 bases, 11 bases remained unmatched. The CDR3 is made up of 16 amino acids. Germline V gene sequence: CDR1 SGHNT, CDR2 YYREEE (reference sequence). CDR3 in DNA: TGTGCCAGCAGCCCTTCTACTAGCGGGCCAAGCTACGAGCAGTACTTC. Translated: CASSPSTSGPSYEQYF.

This sequence joins TRBV2 and TRBJ2-7; 10 positions agree with TRBD2. Germline loops: CDR1 SNHLY, CDR2 FYNNEI. The CDR3 runs to 16 residues. Losses at the gene ends were 4 bases for V and 1 base for J; bases not matched to a gene: 7. The CDR3 sequence: CASSVAGGSISYEQYF. The DNA of the CDR3 is TGTGCCAGCAGTGTAGCGGGAGGATCAATTTCCTACGAGCAGTACTTC. The whole variable domain, filled in from reference TRBV2 and TRBJ2-7, reads EPEVTQTPSHQVTQMGQEVILRCVPISNHLYFYWYRQILGQKVEFLVSFYNNEISEKSEIFDDQFSVERPDGSNFTLKIRSTKLEDSAMYFCASSVAGGSISYEQYFGPGTRLTVT.

This clone was counted between two and nine times. The chain has TRBV4-1 and TRBJ1-2; TRBD1 might be the D (5 bases). CDR3 length equals 14 residues. Germline-derived CDR1 and CDR2 are MGHRA and YSYEKL. Trimming removed 7 bases from V and 4 bases from J, with 16 bases in between. CDR3 DNA sequence: TGCGCCAGCACCCAGGCAGGCGGGGGCTATGGCTACACCTTC. Encoded protein: CASTQAGGGYGYTF.

The chain joins TRBV7-9 to TRBJ1-3, with a tentative D call TRBD1 (5 bases). CDR1 is SEHNR and CDR2 is FQNEAQ in the germline V gene (reference sequence). The CDR3 sequence is 13 residues long. Between the trimmed V and J ends, which lost 4 bases and 4 bases, there was a span of 8 bases. CDR3 sequence (DNA): TGTGCCAGCAGCTCCTGGGGCGGAAACACCATATATTTT. Its protein is CASSSWGGNTIYF. The entire variable domain, with the rest obtained from reference TRBV7-9 and TRBJ1-3, is as follows: DTGVSQNPRHKITKRGQNVTFRCDPISEHNRLYWYRQTLGQGPEFLTYFQNEAQLEKSRLLSDRFSAERPKGSFSTLEIQRTEQGDSAMYLCASSSWGGNTIYFGEGSWLTVV.

This clone was found many times. This chain connects TRBV7-2 to TRBJ1-5; no clear D gene. Per the germline V gene, CDR1 is SGHTA and CDR2 is FQGNSA. V lost 2 bases to trimming and J lost 2 bases, with 4 bases between them. CDR3 length: 13 residues. The CDR3 DNA is TGTGCCAGCAGCTTACAGGGCAATCAGCCCCAGCATTTT. As protein: CASSLQGNQPQHF. Full variable domain (remainder filled in from reference TRBV7-2 and TRBJ1-5): GAGVSQSPSNKVTEKGKDVELRCDPISGHTALYWYRQSLGQGLEFLIYFQGNSAPDKSGLPSDRFSAERTGGSVSTLTIQRTQQEDSAVYLCASSLQGNQPQHFGDGTRLSIL.

A single count supports this clone. V gene TRBV6-5 combines with J gene TRBJ2-7, with 9 bases identical to TRBD2. Germline V gives CDR1 MNHEY, CDR2 SVGAGI. Trimming removed 7 bases from V and 2 bases from J; junction bases left unmatched: 3. There are 13 residues in the CDR3. The CDR3 DNA is TGTGCCAGCACCGTAGCGGGAGCCTACGAGCAGTACTTC. This sequence encodes CASTVAGAYEQYF.

The chain employs TRBV7-8 and TRBJ2-1; 11 bases are a match to TRBD2. Trimming took 5 bases from V and 10 from J; bases not matched to a gene: 10. The CDR3 consists of 15 residues. CDR1 and CDR2 (germline): SGHVS, FQNEAQ. CDR3 sequence: CASSPRTSGSREQFF. In DNA, the CDR3 is TGTGCCAGCAGCCCCCGGACTAGCGGGTCCAGGGAGCAGTTCTTC.

This chain uses TRBV28 with TRBJ1-6, with D unclear. Germline assignment: CDR1 MDHEN and CDR2 SYDVKM. CDR3 length: 13 residues. V was shortened by 10 bases and J by 6 bases, with 13 bases between the two germline ends. The CDR3 loop reads CATRPPGNSPLHF. The CDR3 coding sequence is TGTGCCACGAGGCCCCCGGGTAATTCACCCCTCCACTTT.